The 15 T cell receptor beta chains given below trace back to one sample, sequenced in a study of CD8+ T cells in alopecia areata. In each case, RNA was isolated and then reverse transcribed into cDNA as the sequencing template. Here immunoSEQ multiplex PCR was the method, and the copy in TCRdb shows in-frame clones only, minus some. The table lists about 140,000 clones, roughly 54% of them singletons. Indicated treatment: oral pan-JAK inhibitor, 5-10 mg twice daily. This material consisted of CD8+ T cells sorted from blood, taken at week 4, from a patient treated with tofacitinib. These receptors originate from a human donor with alopecia areata.

In the case of this clone: Germline is not matched at one junction end, which may reflect a read error. The V call is TRBV27, the J call TRBJ2-7, with D unresolved. The CDR3 consists of 11 residues. Germline values: CDR1 MNHEY, CDR2 SMNVEV (reference sequence). The CDR3 coding sequence is TGTGCCGGCAGTTTTGGGGTTGAGCAGTACTTC. As protein: CAGSFGVEQYF.

The chain is built from TRBV13 and TRBJ2-5; D unresolved. With 1 base removed from V and 6 bases from J, the gap between germline ends came to 9 bases. The CDR3 is 13 amino acids. Germline V gene lookup returns CDR1 PRHDT and CDR2 FYEKMQ (reference sequence). The CDR3 here is CASSLAEEKTQYF. CDR3 DNA sequence: TGTGCCAGCAGCTTAGCAGAGGAGAAGACCCAGTACTTC.

This clone turned up a few times. The CDR3 region is CASSLATAGAYNEQFF. The DNA for the CDR3 is TGTGCCAGCAGCTTAGCGACAGCGGGGGCATACAATGAGCAGTTCTTC. This chain connects TRBV11-1 to TRBJ2-1; 8 bases agree with TRBD2. The V gene end was trimmed by 0 bases and the J gene end by 4 bases; junction bases not matched to a gene: 5. Per the germline V gene, CDR1 is SGHAT and CDR2 is FQDESV (reference sequence). This CDR3 is 16 amino acids long.

This clone was found many times. The chain employs TRBV9 and TRBJ2-2; the D is unclear. Per the germline V gene, CDR1 is SGDLS and CDR2 is YYNGEE. With 4 bases removed from V and 0 bases from J, the gap between germline ends came to 16 bases. The CDR3 totals 17 residues. The chain's CDR3 is CASSSPRHRTNTGELFF. The CDR3 DNA sequence: TGTGCCAGCAGCTCGCCTCGGCACCGAACGAACACCGGGGAGCTGTTTTTT.

The V call is TRBV4-2, the J call TRBJ2-1; D may be TRBD1 (6 bases). CDR3 size: 16 residues. Deletions cut 6 bases from V and 0 bases from J, with 15 bases between. Germline V gives CDR1 LGHNA, CDR2 YNFKEQ. The CDR3 DNA follows: TGTGCCAGCAGTATCAGACAGGCTAGCTCCTACAATGAGCAGTTCTTC. Translated, it gives CASSIRQASSYNEQFF.

The chain is built from TRBV29-1 and TRBJ1-2; 7 nucleotides align to TRBD1. In germline, CDR1 is SQVTM, CDR2 ANQGSEA. The junction had 11 bases not matched to a gene; V was cut back by 6 bases and J by 4 bases. The CDR3 has 14 amino acids. CDR3 region: CSVDRQGLGYGYTF. The CDR3, as DNA: TGCAGCGTCGATAGACAGGGTTTAGGCTATGGCTACACCTTC. The full variable domain, completed using reference TRBV29-1 and TRBJ1-2, is SAVISQKPSRDICQRGTSLTIQCQVDSQVTMMFWYRQQPGQSLTLIATANQGSEATYESGFVIDKFPISRPNLTFSTLTVSNMSPEDSSIYLCSVDRQGLGYGYTFGSGTRLTVV.

Details on this clone: This could be a read error, since a much larger clone is one nucleotide away. The chain links TRBV6-1 to TRBJ2-7; D unresolved. V was clipped by 3 bases and J by 3 bases, with 0 bases between them. The CDR3 contains 10 residues. In germline, CDR1 is MNHNS, CDR2 SASEGT. This chain's CDR3 is CASSDYEQYF. The CDR3 region has the DNA TGTGCCAGCAGTGACTACGAGCAGTACTTC.

V usage is TRBV7-9 and J usage is TRBJ2-2, with D perhaps matching TRBD1 or TRBD2 (6 bases each). Trimming removed 5 bases at V and 1 base at J, with 14 bases between. Germline CDR1 is SEHNR and CDR2 is FQNEAQ (reference sequence). This CDR3 region has 16 residues. CDR3 loop: CASSHRRGVNTGELFF. The CDR3 region has the DNA TGTGCCAGCAGCCATAGGAGGGGGGTGAACACCGGGGAGCTGTTTTTT.

This clone was seen just once. This chain uses TRBV27 with TRBJ2-7; D tentatively reads TRBD1 or TRBD2 (5 bases each). The CDR3 length is 15 residues. Trimming cost V 4 bases and J 0 bases, with 13 bases left between them. Germline CDR1 MNHEY, CDR2 SMNVEV (reference sequence). CDR3 in amino acids: CASSSRDASSYEQYF. CDR3 nucleotide sequence: TGTGCCAGCAGTTCCCGGGACGCGAGCTCCTACGAGCAGTACTTC.

The chain carries TRBV27 and TRBJ1-1; D is unresolved. This CDR3 region has 12 residues. The germline V gene has CDR1 MNHEY and CDR2 SMNVEV (reference sequence). Trimming took off 5 bases at V and 5 bases at J, with 9 bases between the two ends. CDR3 sequence reads: CASSRGRTEAFF. The CDR3 DNA follows: TGTGCCAGCAGTCGAGGGCGTACTGAAGCTTTCTTT.

In this sample, this clone turned up a few times. V is TRBV29-1 and J is TRBJ2-7, with TRBD1 identical over 7 bases. The ends lost 1 base at V and 7 bases at J; junction bases unmatched: 4. Germline loops: CDR1 SQVTM, CDR2 ANQGSEA. The CDR3 length is 12 residues. CDR3 protein: CSVEVTGKEQYF. The CDR3 nucleotides read TGCAGCGTTGAAGTGACAGGGAAAGAGCAGTACTTC.

This clone was seen more than once but under ten times. This chain joins TRBV4-1 and TRBJ1-2; 7 nucleotides align to TRBD1. The CDR3 loop spans 13 amino acids. V shed 4 bases and J 4 bases; nucleotides not matched to a gene: 3. Germline CDR1 is MGHRA and CDR2 is YSYEKL. CDR3 in amino acids: CASSRDSFYGYTF. CDR3 sequence (DNA): TGCGCCAGCAGCCGGGACAGCTTCTATGGCTACACCTTC.

The rearrangement joins TRBV27 to TRBJ2-7, with 8 positions matching TRBD1. The CDR3 loop spans 14 amino acids. Looked up from germline, CDR1 is MNHEY and CDR2 is SMNVEV (reference sequence). J gave up 6 bases and V 7 bases, and 11 bases lay outside the gene matches. The CDR3 spells CASMRDRNVREQYF. The CDR3, as DNA: TGTGCCAGCATGCGGGACAGGAACGTTCGCGAGCAGTACTTC.

The rearrangement uses TRBV27 and TRBJ2-7; D is unclear. Trimming cost V 1 base and J 7 bases, with 11 bases left between them. Germline CDR1 is MNHEY and CDR2 is SMNVEV (reference sequence). The CDR3 is 13 residues long. The CDR3 nucleotides read TGTGCCAGCAGTTTATACGGCTTTGGGGAGCAGTACTTC. As protein: CASSLYGFGEQYF.

This clone was recorded once. The chain links TRBV27 to TRBJ2-1; D perhaps matches TRBD2 (5 bases). Germline V lookup: CDR1 MNHEY, CDR2 SMNVEV (reference sequence). With 5 bases removed from V and 4 bases from J, the gap between germline ends came to 9 bases. This CDR3 is built from 13 residues. CDR3 loop: CASSELVYNEQFF. In nucleotides, the CDR3 is TGTGCCAGCAGTGAACTAGTATACAATGAGCAGTTCTTC.